This T cell receptor beta chain appears in the sequencing data of a study of shared clonotypes between healthy human individuals. Germline assignment: CDR1 SGHRS and CDR2 YFSETQ. The trim removed 4 bases at V and 5 bases at J, leaving 8 bases unmatched. The CDR3 contains 14 residues. The protocol was immunoSEQ multiplex PCR, while the TCRdb copy is restricted to in-frame clones and leaves out a portion. The sample contains approximately 1.1 million clones, 78% of which appear only once. Nashville, Tennessee was home to all donors, each a Caucasian adult. The study's findings and limits: Depth of sequencing was expected to influence donor clonotype sharing. Clonotypes shared by all four sorted-subset donors had higher generation probabilities than non-shared clonotypes.

This clone was found once. Its matching antigen is unknown. The chain recombines TRBV5-1 with TRBJ2-5; 7 bases fit TRBD1. Material: memory CD4+ T cells from PBMCs. Indicated subset: CD45RA-negative fraction. The receptor comes from a man between 18 and 29 years old in good health. Some clones in this sample may be carry-over from other donors' samples. The chain's CDR3 is CASSKIQGLETQYF. The CDR3 nucleotides read TGCGCCAGCAGCAAAATACAGGGGCTGGAGACCCAGTACTTC. Filled out from reference TRBV5-1 and TRBJ2-5, the complete variable domain reads KAGVTQTPRYLIKTRGQQVTLSCSPISGHRSVSWYQQTPGQGLQFLFEYFSETQRNKGNFPGRFSGRQFSNSRSEMNVSTLELGDSALYLCASSKIQGLETQYFGPGTRLLVL.